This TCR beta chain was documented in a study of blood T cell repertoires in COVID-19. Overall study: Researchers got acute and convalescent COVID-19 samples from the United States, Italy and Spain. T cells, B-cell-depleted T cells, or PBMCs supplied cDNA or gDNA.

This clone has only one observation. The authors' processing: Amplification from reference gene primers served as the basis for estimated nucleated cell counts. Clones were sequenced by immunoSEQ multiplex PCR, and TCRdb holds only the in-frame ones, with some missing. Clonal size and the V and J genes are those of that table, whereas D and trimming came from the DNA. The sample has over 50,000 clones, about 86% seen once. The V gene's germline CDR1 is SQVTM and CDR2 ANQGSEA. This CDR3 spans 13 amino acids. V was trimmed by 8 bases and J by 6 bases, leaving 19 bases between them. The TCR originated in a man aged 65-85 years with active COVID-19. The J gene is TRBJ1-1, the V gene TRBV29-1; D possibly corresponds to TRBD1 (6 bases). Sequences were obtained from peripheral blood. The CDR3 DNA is TGCAGCTCTCGCGGACAGCTGGTCTCTGAAGCTTTCTTT. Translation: CSSRGQLVSEAFF.